This TCR beta chain derives from a study of regulatory T cells in long-lasting Graves disease. Study at large: Treatment with antithyroid drugs for over 5 years, together with positive TSH receptor antibodies, meant persistent Graves' disease.

For TCR beta, libraries came from iRepertoire HTBI primers and Arm-PCR of CDR3 regions. TCRdb re-called the multiplex PCR reads through MiXCR, storing one row per CDR3 protein. Among hundreds of thousands of distinct CDR3 sequences listed, 20% to 25% were seen once. The germline V gene has CDR1 MDHEN and CDR2 SYDVKM. Trimming removed 7 bases from V and 4 bases from J; junction bases left unmatched: 12. The CDR3 consists of 17 residues. In this sample, this clonotype turned up many times. Antigen: not known. Indicated time point: persistent/refractory GD, antithyroid drugs over 5 years with positive TRAb. Extracted RNA from PBMCs served as the source of the TCR library. An approximately 10-milliliter sample of peripheral blood was drawn into EDTA tubes. Study-wide points: TRBV28 was favored in persistent disease, as were TRBJ1-2 and TRBJ2-5.

The chain uses TRBV28 and TRBJ2-2, with TRBD1 matching 10 bases. This clonotype was sampled from a female donor with Graves disease. Specimen: peripheral blood mononuclear cells (PBMCs), collected when the disease was refractory, from a patient treated with antithyroid drugs. The CDR3 region has the DNA TGTGCCAGCACTACCCCCGGGACAGGGGCCGCCACCGGGGAGCTGTTTTTT. Protein: CASTTPGTGAATGELFF.